The sample holds many counts of the clone carrying this T cell receptor beta chain. TCRs were put through 20 PCR cycles of amplification with Phusion. A constant-region primer and the V-primer adapter served as the primer pair. TCRdb recomputed calls from the reads with MiXCR, one row per CDR3 protein. The table has tens of thousands of distinct CDR3 sequences, 12% seen once; the top ten hold about 6%. Germline V gene data show CDR1 as MNHEY and CDR2 as SVGEGT. V gave up 6 bases and J gave up 6 bases, with 15 bases separating them. This CDR3 region has 14 residues. Time point: before trial treatment. Donors were treated with nivolumab, ipilimumab, aspirin, and low-dose cyclophosphamide and radiotherapy. These data come from a study of low-dose radiotherapy and immunotherapy resistance in tumors. The overall study: A dose of 0.5 Gy per fraction was delivered to Cohort 1 every 2 weeks, for a total of 6.5 Gy. Ipilimumab 1 mg/kg every six weeks, together with nivolumab 240 mg every two weeks, was given intravenously to patients. With TRAV- and TRBV-specific primers, first-strand cDNA was made, covering the alpha and beta chains.

Sequenced material: PBMCs, taken before treatment. This chain connects TRBV6-2 or TRBV6-3 to TRBJ2-1; maybe TRBD1 (6 bases). The origin of this receptor is a female donor with ovarian cancer. The CDR3 region is CASREGGSSNEQFF. CDR3 coding DNA: TGTGCCAGCAGGGAAGGGGGATCGAGCAATGAGCAGTTCTTC.